The T cell receptor beta chain described here comes from a study of regulatory T cells in long-lasting Graves disease. Study results and limitations: Lower TCR diversity characterized persistent Graves' patients relative to newly diagnosed patients.

As to time point: newly diagnosed GD, antithyroid drugs for less than 3 months. PBMC-extracted RNA yielded the TCR library. In building TCR beta libraries, iRepertoire HTBI primers were used together with Arm-PCR of CDR3 regions. A single record per CDR3 protein comes from TCRdb applying MiXCR to the multiplex PCR reads. The table records roughly 430,000 distinct CDR3 sequences, about a sixth of them present only once. Germline trimming cut 7 bases from V and 2 bases from J; bases unmatched to any gene: 3. The CDR3 extends over 15 amino acids. CDR1 is SNHLY, CDR2 FYNNEI, per germline. This clonotype was seen repeatedly, ten times or more. The antigen is unknown. The data were also submitted as part of a second study, on T cells in Graves' hyperthyroidism and ophthalmopathy. This second report adds: The definition of stable Graves' hyperthyroidism was no ophthalmopathy progression within 18 months. TCR CDR3 regions were first amplified by RT-PCR with HTBI primers. Most thyroid clonotypes expanded above 0.001 were also detected in blood.

The chain joins TRBV2 to TRBJ1-6; 9 bases fit TRBD1. Sequenced material: peripheral blood mononuclear cells (PBMCs), taken at new diagnosis, from a patient treated with antithyroid drugs. The TCR comes from a woman in her 30s with Graves disease. The CDR3 is CASKGQGTYNSPLHF. The CDR3 DNA reads as TGTGCCAGCAAGGGACAGGGTACCTATAATTCACCCCTCCACTTT.